This entry lists 2 T cell receptor beta chains sequenced from one sample in a study of T cells after yellow fever vaccination. Using its own MiXCR run on the 5' RACE reads, TCRdb lists one record per CDR3 protein. The repertoire consists of about 69,000 distinct CDR3 sequences, with 5.5% to 7.5% occurring once and the leading ten covering less than 2.5%. The specimen comprised CD4+ T cells sorted from PBMCs, sampled around 15 days after the first yellow fever vaccination. These receptors all stem from a man between 18 and 35 years old who received the YFV17D yellow fever vaccine.

There are many counts of this clonotype. The chain carries TRBV5-1 and TRBJ2-4; TRBD2 matches at 9 bases. V shed 0 bases and J 1 base; nucleotides not matched to a gene: 11. The CDR3 has 19 residues. Per the germline V gene, CDR1 is SGHRS and CDR2 is YFSETQ. The CDR3 bases are TGCGCCAGCAGCTTGGGGGTAGCGGGGGTACCCTCCGCCAAAAACATTCAGTACTTC. This sequence encodes CASSLGVAGVPSAKNIQYF.

This clonotype was seen repeatedly, ten times or more. J is TRBJ2-5 and V is TRBV4-3; D gene ambiguous. CDR1 and CDR2 (germline): LGHNA, YSLEER. Trimming took off 2 bases at V and 7 bases at J, with 5 bases between the two ends. The CDR3 contains 11 residues. This CDR3 is CASSQMGTQYF. The CDR3 region has the DNA TGCGCCAGCAGCCAAATGGGGACCCAGTACTTC.